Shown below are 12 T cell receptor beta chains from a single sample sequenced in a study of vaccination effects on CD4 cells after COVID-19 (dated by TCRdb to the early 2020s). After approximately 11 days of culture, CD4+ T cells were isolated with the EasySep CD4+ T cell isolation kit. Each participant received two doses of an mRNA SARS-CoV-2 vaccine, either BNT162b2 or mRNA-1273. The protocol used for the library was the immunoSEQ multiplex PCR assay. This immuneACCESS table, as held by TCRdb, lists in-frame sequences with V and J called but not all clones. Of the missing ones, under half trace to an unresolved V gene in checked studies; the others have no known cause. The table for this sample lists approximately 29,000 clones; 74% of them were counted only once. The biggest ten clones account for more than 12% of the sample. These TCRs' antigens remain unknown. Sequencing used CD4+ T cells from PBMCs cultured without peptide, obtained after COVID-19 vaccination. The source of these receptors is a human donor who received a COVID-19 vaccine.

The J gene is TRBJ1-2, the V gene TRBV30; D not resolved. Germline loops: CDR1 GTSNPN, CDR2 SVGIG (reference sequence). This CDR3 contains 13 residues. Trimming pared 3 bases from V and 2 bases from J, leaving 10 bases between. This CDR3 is CAWRKESNYGYTF. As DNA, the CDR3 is TGTGCCTGGAGAAAAGAAAGCAACTATGGCTACACCTTC.

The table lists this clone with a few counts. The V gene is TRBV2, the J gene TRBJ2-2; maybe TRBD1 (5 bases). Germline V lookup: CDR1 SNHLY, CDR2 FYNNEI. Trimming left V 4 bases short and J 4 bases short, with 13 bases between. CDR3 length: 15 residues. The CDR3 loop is CASSATESITGELFF. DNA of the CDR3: TGTGCCAGCAGTGCGACAGAGAGCATCACCGGGGAGCTGTTTTTT.

The CDR3 DNA reads as TGTGCCTGGAACAGGGAGGGAGGCTACACCTTC. Protein sequence: CAWNREGGYTF. V is TRBV30 and J is TRBJ1-2, with D possibly TRBD1 on 6 matching bases. Germline CDR1 and CDR2: GTSNPN and SVGIG (reference sequence). The CDR3 runs to 11 residues. Between the trimmed V and J ends, which lost 4 bases and 8 bases, there was a span of 11 bases.

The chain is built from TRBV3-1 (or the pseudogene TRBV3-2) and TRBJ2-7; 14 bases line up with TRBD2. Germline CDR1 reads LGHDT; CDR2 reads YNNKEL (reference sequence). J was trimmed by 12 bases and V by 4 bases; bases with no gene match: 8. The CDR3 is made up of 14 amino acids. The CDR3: CASSRGTSGGKVYF. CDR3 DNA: TGTGCCAGCAGCCGAGGGACTAGCGGGGGTAAGGTGTACTTC.

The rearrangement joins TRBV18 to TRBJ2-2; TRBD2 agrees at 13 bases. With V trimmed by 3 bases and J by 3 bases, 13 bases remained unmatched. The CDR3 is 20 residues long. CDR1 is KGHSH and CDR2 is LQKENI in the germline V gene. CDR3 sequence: CASSPSRTSGRGGYTGELFF. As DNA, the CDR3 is TGTGCCAGCTCACCCTCTCGGACTAGCGGGAGAGGGGGATACACCGGGGAGCTGTTTTTT.

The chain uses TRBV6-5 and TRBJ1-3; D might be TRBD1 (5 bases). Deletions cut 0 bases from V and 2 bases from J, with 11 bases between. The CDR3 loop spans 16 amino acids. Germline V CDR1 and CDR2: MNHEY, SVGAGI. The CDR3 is CASSYSGARAGNTIYF. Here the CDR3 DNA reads TGTGCCAGCAGTTACTCTGGCGCCAGGGCTGGAAACACCATATATTTT.

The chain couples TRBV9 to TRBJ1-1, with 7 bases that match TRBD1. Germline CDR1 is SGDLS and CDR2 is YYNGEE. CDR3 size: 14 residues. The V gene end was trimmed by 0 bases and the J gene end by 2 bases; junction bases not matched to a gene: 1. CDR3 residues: CASSVEGANTEAFF. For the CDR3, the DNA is TGTGCCAGCAGCGTAGAGGGGGCCAACACTGAAGCTTTCTTT. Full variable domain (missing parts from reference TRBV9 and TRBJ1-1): DSGVTQTPKHLITATGQRVTLRCSPRSGDLSVYWYQQSLDQGLQFLIQYYNGEERAKGNILERFSAQQFPDLHSELNLSSLELGDSALYFCASSVEGANTEAFFGQGTRLTVV.

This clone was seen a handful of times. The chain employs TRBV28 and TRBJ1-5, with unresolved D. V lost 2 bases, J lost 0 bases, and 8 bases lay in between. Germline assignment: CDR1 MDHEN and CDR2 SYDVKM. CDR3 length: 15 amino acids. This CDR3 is CASSLAAYSNQPQHF. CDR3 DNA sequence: TGTGCCAGCAGTTTAGCCGCGTATAGCAATCAGCCCCAGCATTTT.

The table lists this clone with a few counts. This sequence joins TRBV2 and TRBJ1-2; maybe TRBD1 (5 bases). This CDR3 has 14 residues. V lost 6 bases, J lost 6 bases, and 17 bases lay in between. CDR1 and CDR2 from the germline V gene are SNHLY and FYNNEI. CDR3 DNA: TGTGCCAGCAGCAGGGACGGAGGAGGGCATGGCTACACCTTC. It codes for CASSRDGGGHGYTF. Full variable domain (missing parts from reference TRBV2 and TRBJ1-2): EPEVTQTPSHQVTQMGQEVILRCVPISNHLYFYWYRQILGQKVEFLVSFYNNEISEKSEIFDDQFSVERPDGSNFTLKIRSTKLEDSAMYFCASSRDGGGHGYTFGSGTRLTVV.

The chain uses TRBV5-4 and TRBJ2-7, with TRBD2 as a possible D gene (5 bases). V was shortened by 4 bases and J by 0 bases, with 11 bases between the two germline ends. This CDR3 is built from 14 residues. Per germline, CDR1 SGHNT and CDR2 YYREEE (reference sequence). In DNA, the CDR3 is TGTGCCAGCAGCCCCGACTACTCCTCCTACGAGCAGTACTTC. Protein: CASSPDYSSYEQYF.

CDR3 residues: CATNTGQDYGYTF. CDR3 coding DNA: TGTGCCACTAATACAGGGCAGGACTATGGCTACACCTTC. This rearrangement joins TRBV15 to TRBJ1-2, with D possibly matching TRBD1 (6 bases). This CDR3 contains 13 residues. Looked up from germline, CDR1 is LNHNV and CDR2 is YYDKDF (reference sequence). The V end was cut by 9 bases, the J end by 3 bases, with 14 bases between. The whole variable domain, remainder taken from reference TRBV15 and TRBJ1-2, is DAMVIQNPRYQVTQFGKPVTLSCSQTLNHNVMYWYQQKSSQAPKLLFHYYDKDFNNEADTPDNFQSRRPNTSFCFLDIRSPGLGDTAMYLCATNTGQDYGYTFGSGTRLTVV.

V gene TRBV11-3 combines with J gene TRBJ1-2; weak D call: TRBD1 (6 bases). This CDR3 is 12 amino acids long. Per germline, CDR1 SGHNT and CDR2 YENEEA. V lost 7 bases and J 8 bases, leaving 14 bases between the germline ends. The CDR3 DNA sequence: TGTGCCAGCACGACCTCGAGGGGGGGCTACACCTTC. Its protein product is CASTTSRGGYTF.